These 22 T cell receptor beta chains originate from one sample sequenced in a study of T-cell reconstitution after alpha-beta-depleted transplantation in children. During its preparation, the TCRbeta library received unique molecular identifiers. Each CDR3 protein gets one entry after TCRdb re-called the PCR reads with MiXCR. This sample has 330,000 or so distinct CDR3 sequences, with around a tenth found just once. The starting material was PBMCs, obtained before TCRalphabeta/CD19-depleted stem cell transplant. Receptor source: a boy under three years old with acute myeloid leukemia, due to receive a stem cell transplant.

There are a few counts of this clonotype. The rearrangement joins TRBV20-1 to TRBJ2-3; D unclear. CDR3 length equals 12 residues. Trimming pared 3 bases from V and 4 bases from J, leaving 8 bases between. Germline V gene sequence: CDR1 DFQATT, CDR2 SNEGSKA (reference sequence). CDR3 residues: CSAREVSDTQYF. The CDR3 DNA sequence: TGCAGTGCTAGGGAAGTGTCAGATACGCAGTATTTT.

This chain connects TRBV28 to TRBJ1-4; a possible D gene is TRBD1 (5 bases). Trimming cost V 7 bases and J 3 bases, with 15 bases left between them. The CDR3 has 15 amino acids. CDR1 and CDR2 (germline): MDHEN, SYDVKM. CDR3 DNA sequence: TGTGCCAGCACTCCGAGTGGGGGACCTAATGAAAAACTGTTTTTT. Protein product: CASTPSGGPNEKLFF.

This clonotype was seen many times. The chain employs TRBV5-6 and TRBJ2-2; D not resolved. Trimming took off 1 base at V and 5 bases at J, with 6 bases between the two ends. Germline V CDR1 and CDR2: SGHDT, YYEEEE. This CDR3 has 13 residues. The CDR3 sequence: CASSLYLTGELFF. In DNA, the CDR3 is TGTGCCAGCAGCTTGTATCTGACCGGGGAGCTGTTTTTT.

The V call is TRBV7-8, the J call TRBJ2-3; D gene unclear. The V and J ends lost 5 bases and 4 bases respectively, with 10 bases between them. This CDR3 is 13 amino acids long. CDR1 is SGHVS, CDR2 FQNEAQ, per germline. For the CDR3, the DNA is TGTGCCAGCAGCCGGACCCAGGCAGATACGCAGTATTTT. This translates into CASSRTQADTQYF.

This clonotype was found many times. This chain links TRBV6-5 with TRBJ2-7; 11 positions match TRBD2. Trimming at V came to 2 bases and at J to 5 bases, leaving 8 bases not matched to a gene. The CDR3 covers 16 residues. Germline-derived CDR1 and CDR2 are MNHEY and SVGAGI. CDR3 in amino acids: CASSYQPGLAANEQYF. DNA of the CDR3: TGTGCCAGCAGTTACCAACCGGGACTAGCGGCCAACGAGCAGTACTTC.

In its sample, this clonotype was seen a few times. The chain employs TRBV5-1 and TRBJ2-4, with 9 bases matching TRBD2. Germline V gene data show CDR1 as SGHRS and CDR2 as YFSETQ. CDR3 length: 16 amino acids. The trim removed 3 bases at V and 1 base at J, leaving 5 bases unmatched. The CDR3 bases are TGCGCCAGCAGCTACGGACTAGCGACCGCCAAAAACATTCAGTACTTC. It translates to CASSYGLATAKNIQYF. The full variable domain, with the rest looked up from reference TRBV5-1 and TRBJ2-4, is KAGVTQTPRYLIKTRGQQVTLSCSPISGHRSVSWYQQTPGQGLQFLFEYFSETQRNKGNFPGRFSGRQFSNSRSEMNVSTLELGDSALYLCASSYGLATAKNIQYFGAGTRLSVL.

This clonotype was found many times. As DNA, the CDR3 is TGTGCCAGTAGTATCGCCCGGACAGATACGCAGTATTTT. This codes for CASSIARTDTQYF. V gene TRBV19 combines with J gene TRBJ2-3, with no clear D. The V end lost 3 bases, the J end lost 3 bases, and 7 bases lay between the germline ends. The CDR3 length is 13 residues. Per the germline V gene, CDR1 is LNHDA and CDR2 is SQIVND (reference sequence).

This clonotype was found many times. The rearrangement joins TRBV6-1 to TRBJ1-2; the D is unclear. The germline V gene encodes CDR1 MNHNS and CDR2 SASEGT. The V end lost 2 bases, the J end lost 1 base, and 2 bases lay between the germline ends. The CDR3 has 12 amino acids. CDR3 loop: CASSEHNYGYTF. CDR3 nucleotide sequence: TGTGCCAGCAGTGAACATAACTATGGCTACACCTTC.

This clonotype was picked up many times. The chain carries TRBV7-2 and TRBJ2-7; D possibly corresponds to TRBD2 (6 bases). Per germline, CDR1 SGHTA and CDR2 FQGNSA. V lost 5 bases and J 2 bases, leaving 16 bases between the germline ends. The CDR3 is 15 amino acids. The CDR3 DNA sequence: TGTGCCAGCAGCCGTGGGACTCCTAATACCTACGAGCAGTACTTC. Protein product: CASSRGTPNTYEQYF.

There are many counts of this clonotype. The chain combines TRBV7-2 with TRBJ2-2; D is possibly TRBD2 (6 bases). The CDR3 is 16 residues long. Trimming removed 2 bases from V and 7 bases from J, with 17 bases in between. The germline V gene encodes CDR1 SGHTA and CDR2 FQGNSA. The CDR3 spells CASSLQKLAKSGELFF. DNA for the CDR3: TGTGCCAGCAGCTTACAGAAGCTAGCGAAAAGCGGGGAGCTGTTTTTT. The entire variable domain, with the rest obtained from reference TRBV7-2 and TRBJ2-2, is as follows: GAGVSQSPSNKVTEKGKDVELRCDPISGHTALYWYRQSLGQGLEFLIYFQGNSAPDKSGLPSDRFSAERTGGSVSTLTIQRTQQEDSAVYLCASSLQKLAKSGELFFGEGSRLTVL.

Many counts were recorded for this clonotype. The V call is TRBV7-3, the J call TRBJ2-3; TRBD2 agrees at 12 bases. CDR3 length: 18 residues. With 1 base clipped from V and 4 bases from J, the junction kept 9 bases outside the gene matches. The germline gives CDR1 SGHTA, CDR2 FQGTGA. The CDR3 DNA reads as TGTGCCAGCAGCTTAAGGAGACACACTAGCGGGAGGTCAGATACGCAGTATTTT. This sequence encodes CASSLRRHTSGRSDTQYF.

This clonotype was counted at least ten times. The chain combines TRBV20-1 with TRBJ2-7; D tentatively fits TRBD1 or TRBD2 (5 bases each). V shed 1 base and J shed 1 base, with 11 bases lying between them. CDR1 and CDR2 from the germline V gene are DFQATT and SNEGSKA (reference sequence). The CDR3 has 14 residues. CDR3 sequence reads: CSARVTGTSYEQYF. For the CDR3, the DNA is TGCAGTGCTAGAGTAACCGGGACGTCCTACGAGCAGTACTTC.

This clonotype was detected many times. The chain is built from TRBV4-3 and TRBJ2-2; no clear D. The CDR3 spans 16 residues. Trimming left V 0 bases short and J 6 bases short, with 14 bases between. The germline gives CDR1 LGHNA, CDR2 YSLEER. CDR3 in amino acids: CASSQDRSSLPGELFF. For the CDR3, the DNA is TGCGCCAGCAGCCAAGATAGGTCTAGTCTTCCCGGGGAGCTGTTTTTT.

The chain combines TRBV19 with TRBJ2-2; D tentatively reads TRBD1 or TRBD2 (5 bases each). The V and J ends lost 2 bases and 1 base respectively, with 8 bases between them. CDR3 size: 15 residues. Germline V gene data show CDR1 as LNHDA and CDR2 as SQIVND (reference sequence). CDR3 loop: CASSIQGRNTGELFF. CDR3 in DNA: TGTGCCAGTAGTATACAGGGACGGAACACCGGGGAGCTGTTTTTT.

This sequence joins TRBV12-3 or TRBV12-4 and TRBJ1-4; D possibly corresponds to TRBD1 (5 bases). There are 13 residues in the CDR3. Trimming shortened V by 7 bases and J by 8 bases, and 14 bases separated the two germline ends. The CDR3 DNA reads as TGTGCCAGCACAGGGACGAAAGACGAAAAACTGTTTTTT. Protein product: CASTGTKDEKLFF.

Regarding this clonotype: Since a much larger clone is just one base distant, this may be a read error. This CDR3 reads CASPIGGAVANVLTF. The CDR3 region has the DNA TGTGCCAGCCCCATAGGGGGGGCTGTGGCCAACGTCCTGACTTTC. V gene TRBV12-3 or TRBV12-4 combines with J gene TRBJ2-6, with a tentative D call TRBD2 (7 bases). The V end was cut by 8 bases, the J end by 6 bases, with 17 bases between. The CDR3 is made up of 15 amino acids.

The sample holds many counts of this clonotype. CDR3: CASSDQGRAGELFF. The CDR3 DNA is TGTGCCAGCAGTGATCAGGGGAGGGCCGGGGAGCTGTTTTTT. The chain joins TRBV6-1 to TRBJ2-2; D possibly corresponds to TRBD2 (7 bases). This CDR3 contains 14 residues. Looked up from germline, CDR1 is MNHNS and CDR2 is SASEGT. Trimming removed 3 bases from V and 6 bases from J, with 11 bases in between.

In its sample, this clonotype was seen many times. The chain combines TRBV4-3 with TRBJ2-2, with D possibly TRBD1 on 5 matching bases. The CDR3 sequence is 15 residues long. V shed 1 base and J shed 3 bases, with 9 bases lying between them. Germline CDR1 is LGHNA and CDR2 is YSLEER. This CDR3 is CASSQGKGYTGELFF. CDR3 bases: TGCGCCAGCAGCCAAGGAAAGGGGTACACCGGGGAGCTGTTTTTT.

The chain uses TRBV27 and TRBJ1-2; TRBD1 is a possible D gene (5 bases). Germline V gene data show CDR1 as MNHEY and CDR2 as SMNVEV (reference sequence). Deletions cut 3 bases from V and 3 bases from J, with 17 bases between. The CDR3 loop spans 16 amino acids. CDR3 in amino acids: CASSFFGGRMDYGYTF. In DNA, the CDR3 is TGTGCCAGCAGTTTTTTTGGGGGACGGATGGACTATGGCTACACCTTC.

This clonotype showed up just a few times. J is TRBJ2-3 and V is TRBV9; 12 bases line up with TRBD1. Trimming cost V 3 bases and J 2 bases; bases outside gene matches: 10. Germline loops: CDR1 SGDLS, CDR2 YYNGEE. The CDR3 extends over 18 amino acids. The CDR3 DNA follows: TGTGCCAGCAGCGCGGGACAGGGGGCCGGTTTATACACAGATACGCAGTATTTT. Its translation: CASSAGQGAGLYTDTQYF.

Remarks on this clonotype: This may come from a read error, since a much larger clone is one base off. The CDR3 reads CSARRADLLQQYF. CDR3 sequence (DNA): TGCAGTGCTAGACGGGCAGACCTCCTCCAGCAGTACTTC. The V gene is TRBV20-1, the J gene TRBJ2-7; D remains ambiguous. Per germline, CDR1 DFQATT and CDR2 SNEGSKA (reference sequence). Trimming removed 2 bases at V and 8 bases at J, with 16 bases between. There are 13 residues in the CDR3.

This clonotype has ten or more counts. V gene TRBV3-1 combines with J gene TRBJ2-2; 8 bases match TRBD1. This CDR3 is built from 16 residues. CDR1 is LGHDT and CDR2 is YNNKEL in the germline V gene (reference sequence). The J segment lost 5 bases and the V segment lost 6 bases, leaving 11 bases of the junction unmatched. CDR3 DNA sequence: TGTGCCAGCAGTCATTGGACAGGGTCCAGGACCGGGGAGCTGTTTTTT. Encoded protein: CASSHWTGSRTGELFF. The full variable domain, rest sourced from reference TRBV3-1 and TRBJ2-2, is DTAVSQTPKYLVTQMGNDKSIKCEQNLGHDTMYWYKQDSKKFLKIMFSYNNKELIINETVPNRFSPKSPDKAHLNLHINSLELGDSAVYFCASSHWTGSRTGELFFGEGSRLTVL.